One and the same sample provided the 27 T cell receptor beta chains below, sequenced in a study of blood T cell repertoires in COVID-19. Produced via immunoSEQ multiplex PCR; TCRdb's table is partial and in-frame only. The sample carries approximately 280,000 clones, roughly 85% recorded once. Material for sequencing was peripheral blood. The receptors were sampled from a woman in her seventies with acute or convalescent COVID-19.

A few counts support this clone. The chain has TRBV9 and TRBJ1-1; D is perhaps TRBD1 (6 bases). The CDR3 extends over 15 amino acids. V was trimmed by 1 base and J by 0 bases, leaving 10 bases between them. Germline V gene sequence: CDR1 SGDLS, CDR2 YYNGEE. The CDR3, as DNA: TGTGCCAGCAGCGTAAGACAGGCCATGAACACTGAAGCTTTCTTT. This sequence encodes CASSVRQAMNTEAFF.

This chain joins TRBV30 and TRBJ2-1; TRBD2 might be the D (5 bases). Germline lookup yields CDR1 GTSNPN and CDR2 SVGIG (reference sequence). The CDR3 consists of 15 residues. Trimming stripped 5 bases from V and 0 bases from J, with 14 bases between. Here the CDR3 DNA reads TGTGCCTGGTCGACCGGACTGAGCTCCTACAATGAGCAGTTCTTC. As protein: CAWSTGLSSYNEQFF.

This clone has just one count. The chain has TRBV3-1 (or the pseudogene TRBV3-2) and TRBJ1-1; no clear D. The germline CDR1 and CDR2 sequences are LGHDT and YNNKEL (reference sequence). Trimming removed 3 bases at V and 1 base at J, with 9 bases between. This CDR3 region has 14 residues. The DNA of the CDR3 is TGTGCCAGCAGCCAGTGGGCGGGGAACACTGAAGCTTTCTTT. It codes for CASSQWAGNTEAFF.

J is TRBJ1-6 and V is TRBV18; 7 bases line up with TRBD1. V gave up 3 bases and J gave up 2 bases; unmatched junction bases: 7. The CDR3 is 17 residues long. CDR1 KGHSH and CDR2 LQKENI come from the germline V gene. The CDR3 is CASSPVTGNPYNSPLHF. Here the CDR3 DNA reads TGTGCCAGCTCACCGGTGACAGGGAATCCCTATAATTCACCCCTCCACTTT.

CDR3 in amino acids: CATGQGGVGELFF. The DNA for the CDR3 is TGTGCCACCGGGCAGGGAGGCGTAGGGGAGCTGTTTTTT. The V and J genes are TRBV24-1 and TRBJ2-2, with D perhaps TRBD2 (6 bases). Germline V gives CDR1 KGHDR, CDR2 SFDVKD. There are 13 residues in the CDR3. Trimming removed 9 bases at V and 8 bases at J, with 15 bases between.

V and J are TRBV5-5 and TRBJ1-1, with a possible D match to TRBD1 (5 bases). The CDR3 runs to 13 residues. Between the trimmed V and J ends, which lost 1 base and 5 bases, there was a span of 9 bases. CDR1 and CDR2 (germline): SGHKS, YYEKEE (reference sequence). For the CDR3, the DNA is TGTGCCAGCAGCTTGTTAGGGGCGACTGAAGCTTTCTTT. This translates into CASSLLGATEAFF.

This clone came up once. V gene TRBV3-1 (or the pseudogene TRBV3-2) combines with J gene TRBJ1-4, with TRBD1 identical over 9 bases. Unmatched junction bases numbered 12, after V lost 2 bases and J lost 8 bases. CDR3 length: 17 amino acids. Germline CDR1 LGHDT, CDR2 YNNKEL (reference sequence). CDR3 nucleotide sequence: TGTGCCAGCAGCCAAACGCGGGTGGGACAGGGCCAAGAAAAACTGTTTTTT. It encodes CASSQTRVGQGQEKLFF.

This rearrangement joins TRBV12-5 to TRBJ2-1, with 8 bases matching TRBD2. This CDR3 region has 14 residues. Germline V gene sequence: CDR1 LGHNT, CDR2 FRNRAP. V shed 4 bases and J 4 bases; nucleotides not matched to a gene: 3. In DNA, the CDR3 is TGTGCTAGTGGTTCCAGCGGGGGTTACAATGAGCAGTTCTTC. It codes for CASGSSGGYNEQFF.

This chain connects TRBV5-1 to TRBJ2-5; a possible D gene is TRBD2 (6 bases). The CDR3 has 16 residues. Trimming removed 1 base from V and 5 bases from J, with 18 bases in between. Germline lookup yields CDR1 SGHRS and CDR2 YFSETQ. The CDR3 sequence: CASSLPLRGGGETQYF. Written as DNA, the CDR3 is TGCGCCAGCAGCTTGCCCCTTAGAGGTGGAGGGGAGACCCAGTACTTC.

The chain uses TRBV5-5 and TRBJ2-2; D not certain. The V and J ends lost 4 bases and 5 bases respectively, with 6 bases between them. Germline lookup yields CDR1 SGHKS and CDR2 YYEKEE (reference sequence). The CDR3 covers 12 residues. CDR3 loop: CASSPFTGELFF. CDR3 DNA: TGTGCCAGCAGCCCATTTACCGGGGAGCTGTTTTTT.

The V and J genes are TRBV15 and TRBJ2-5, with 9 bases fitting TRBD2. Trimming took 8 bases from V and 0 from J; bases not matched to a gene: 10. Germline values: CDR1 LNHNV, CDR2 YYDKDF (reference sequence). The CDR3 runs to 16 residues. CDR3 bases: TGTGCCACCCGGCGGTGGCGGGGGGGAAACCAAGAGACCCAGTACTTC. This encodes CATRRWRGGNQETQYF.

This chain links TRBV9 with TRBJ2-1, with TRBD2 identical over 7 bases. Trimming took 0 bases from V and 10 from J; bases not matched to a gene: 7. The CDR3 loop spans 14 amino acids. Germline-derived CDR1 and CDR2 are SGDLS and YYNGEE. The CDR3 loop is CASSVDPETSEQFF. CDR3 DNA sequence: TGTGCCAGCAGCGTAGACCCCGAGACTAGCGAGCAGTTCTTC.

The gene calls are TRBV18 and TRBJ1-1; no definite D call. The CDR3 loop spans 15 amino acids. Between the trimmed V and J ends, which lost 3 bases and 1 base, there was a span of 12 bases. Germline assignment: CDR1 KGHSH and CDR2 LQKENI. The CDR3 region is CASSPARGRNTEAFF. In DNA form, the CDR3 reads TGTGCCAGCTCACCTGCCCGGGGTCGGAACACTGAAGCTTTCTTT.

V is TRBV7-9 and J is TRBJ2-6; D is possibly TRBD1 (6 bases). This CDR3 has 18 residues. Germline-derived CDR1 and CDR2 are SEHNR and FQNEAQ (reference sequence). V lost 7 bases to trimming and J lost 1 base, with 20 bases between them. CDR3 bases: TGTGCCAGCAACCCTGGGGCCAGGGGTTCATCTGGGGCCAACGTCCTGACTTTC. Its protein is CASNPGARGSSGANVLTF.

The chain couples TRBV6-6 to TRBJ2-7; TRBD1 agrees at 9 bases. V shed 6 bases, J shed 4 bases, and the junction held 10 bases outside the gene matches. The CDR3 contains 15 residues. Per germline, CDR1 MNHNY and CDR2 SVGAGI (reference sequence). Here the CDR3 reads CASSYGQGLRYEQYF. The CDR3 DNA reads TGTGCCAGCAGCTACGGACAGGGGCTTCGATACGAGCAGTACTTC.

The chain recombines TRBV2 with TRBJ2-1; maybe TRBD2 (6 bases). The CDR3 sequence is 12 residues long. Deletions cut 4 bases from V and 8 bases from J, with 9 bases between. The germline gives CDR1 SNHLY, CDR2 FYNNEI. In DNA, the CDR3 is TGTGCCAGCAGTGCCTGGGGGGATGAGCAGTTCTTC. Amino acid sequence: CASSAWGDEQFF.

This clone turned up a few times. This chain joins TRBV30 and TRBJ2-7, with TRBD2 matching 11 bases. From germline, CDR1 is GTSNPN and CDR2 SVGIG (reference sequence). The V and J ends lost 2 bases and 3 bases, in that order; junction bases with no gene match: 6. This CDR3 region has 15 residues. The CDR3 nucleotides are TGTGCCTGGAGTACACCGGGACTAGCGGACTACGAGCAGTACTTC. Translated, it gives CAWSTPGLADYEQYF.

This chain joins TRBV19 and TRBJ1-6; D uncertain. Trimming cost V 6 bases and J 8 bases, with 14 bases left between them. Germline V gene data show CDR1 as LNHDA and CDR2 as SQIVND (reference sequence). This CDR3 has 14 amino acids. CDR3 sequence reads: CASRREWGDSPLHF. CDR3 nucleotides: TGTGCCAGTAGGCGGGAATGGGGAGATTCACCCCTCCACTTT.

As for this clone: The sample has other DNA sequences that encode this CDR3 too. This chain joins TRBV6-5 and TRBJ1-2, with D maybe TRBD1 (6 bases). The V and J ends lost 0 bases and 7 bases respectively, with 6 bases between them. Germline V lookup: CDR1 MNHEY, CDR2 SVGAGI. The length of the CDR3 is 12 residues. For the CDR3, the DNA is TGTGCCAGCAGTTACTCAGGGGGTGGCTACACCTTC. This encodes CASSYSGGGYTF.

The V call is TRBV18, the J call TRBJ1-4; D is undetermined. Per the germline V gene, CDR1 is KGHSH and CDR2 is LQKENI. The ends were cut back, 5 bases at V and 4 bases at J, with 8 bases in the middle. The CDR3 has 13 amino acids. CDR3 region: CASSAGLNEKLFF. Written as DNA, the CDR3 is TGTGCCAGCTCAGCGGGCCTTAATGAAAAACTGTTTTTT.

The V and J genes are TRBV5-6 and TRBJ1-5; TRBD1 matches 8 bases. V was clipped by 4 bases and J by 1 base; unmatched bases: 10. This CDR3 is built from 17 residues. From germline, CDR1 is SGHDT and CDR2 YYEEEE. The CDR3 loop is CASSRSHTGGSNQPQHF. In nucleotides, the CDR3 is TGTGCCAGCAGCCGCTCCCATACAGGGGGAAGCAATCAGCCCCAGCATTTT.

The chain couples TRBV29-1 to TRBJ1-2, with unresolved D. This CDR3 contains 11 residues. V was trimmed by 4 bases and J by 8 bases, leaving 11 bases between them. In germline, CDR1 is SQVTM, CDR2 ANQGSEA. The CDR3 DNA is TGCAGCGTTGGCCGGGAGGACGGCTACACCTTC. Its protein product is CSVGREDGYTF.

The chain uses TRBV6-1 and TRBJ1-4; TRBD1 might be the D (5 bases). This CDR3 contains 14 residues. The germline V and J ends were trimmed by 1 base and 6 bases, with 9 bases remaining between them. CDR1 and CDR2 (germline): MNHNS, SASEGT. CDR3 bases: TGTGCCAGCAGTGAAGGGGCAGGGTATGAAAAACTGTTTTTT. This encodes CASSEGAGYEKLFF.

This chain connects TRBV27 to TRBJ1-2; D may be TRBD1 (5 bases). This CDR3 region has 15 residues. Germline V gene lookup returns CDR1 MNHEY and CDR2 SMNVEV (reference sequence). V dropped 6 bases and J dropped 2 bases, with 16 bases sitting between them. CDR3 amino acids: CASRSGSHGNYGYTF. CDR3 DNA sequence: TGTGCCAGCAGGTCAGGGTCCCACGGGAACTATGGCTACACCTTC.

The chain links TRBV5-1 to TRBJ2-5; maybe TRBD1 (5 bases). Germline V CDR1 and CDR2: SGHRS, YFSETQ. Deletions cut 1 base from V and 0 bases from J, with 16 bases between. The CDR3 runs 17 residues. DNA for the CDR3: TGCGCCAGCAGCTTGTCGTGGTCGGCAGGGTACCAAGAGACCCAGTACTTC. It translates to CASSLSWSAGYQETQYF.

The sample holds a few counts of this clone. The chain is built from TRBV28 and TRBJ1-2, with a tentative D call TRBD1 (5 bases). The CDR3 is made up of 13 amino acids. V lost 5 bases, J lost 4 bases, and 11 bases lay in between. Germline values: CDR1 MDHEN, CDR2 SYDVKM. CDR3 coding DNA: TGTGCCAGCAGTCTCAGGGTTTTCTATGGCTACACCTTC. Translation gives CASSLRVFYGYTF.

The J gene is TRBJ1-1, the V gene TRBV18, with TRBD1 matching over 9 bases. The V gene's germline CDR1 is KGHSH and CDR2 LQKENI. After removal of 5 bases from V and 2 bases from J, the junction contained 6 bases not matched to a gene. CDR3 length equals 15 residues. This CDR3 reads CASSADRGANTEAFF. In nucleotides, the CDR3 is TGTGCCAGCTCAGCCGACAGGGGGGCAAACACTGAAGCTTTCTTT.